A selection of T cell receptor beta chains follows, all from one sample in a study of regulatory dendritic cells for organ transplantation. Sequencing used immunoSEQ multiplex PCR; TCRdb keeps in-frame clones, though not all of them. The table lists just under 30,000 clones, over 60% of them singletons. Sequencing was performed on memory CD4+ T cells from blood. These TCRs come from a human donor in good health. The CDR3 runs from the conserved cysteine through the conserved F or W. Each record gives: V gene, clone size, J gene, D gene, CDR3 DNA, CDR3 protein. A D gene is named only where the DNA matches it firmly. Part of the rows lack a size; the others show once, few, many or a class for expanded clones.

TRBV6-4	.	TRBJ2-1	TRBD2	TGTGCCAGCAGTGACCTTTCGCGGGAGGGCCGCTACAATGAGCAGTTCTTC	CASSDLSREGRYNEQFF
TRBV18	.	TRBJ1-4	TRBD1	TGTGCCAGCTCACAAAGAGAGAACCAGGGGGATGAAAAACTGTTTTTT	CASSQRENQGDEKLFF
TRBV19	.	TRBJ2-1	.	TGTGCCAGTAGTATAGGGCAGATCTACAATGAGCAGTTCTTC	CASSIGQIYNEQFF
TRBV6-5	few	TRBJ1-2	.	TGTGCCAGCAGCCGCCAAGGGGGTTCGGATGGCTACACCTTC	CASSRQGGSDGYTF
TRBV6-5	once	TRBJ1-6	.	TGTGCCAGCAAATGGAGCTCCTATAATTCACCCCTCCACTTT	CASKWSSYNSPLHF
TRBV6-1	.	TRBJ2-5	TRBD1	TGTGCCAGCAGTGAAGCAAGGGGGCGCGTCCAAGAGACCCAGTACTTC	CASSEARGRVQETQYF
TRBV5-1	.	TRBJ2-7	.	TGCGCCAGCAGCTTGGGGTATCGGAGCGAGCAGTACTTC	CASSLGYRSEQYF
TRBV4-3	.	TRBJ2-1	.	TGCGCCAGCAGCCCCCACCCGAGTGGCGGGATCTACAATGAGCAGTTCTTC	CASSPHPSGGIYNEQFF
TRBV5-5	.	TRBJ2-5	TRBD1	TGTGCCAGCAGCCCCAATCCCGGGACAGGACGGGAGACCCAGTACTTC	CASSPNPGTGRETQYF
TRBV28	.	TRBJ2-6	.	TGTGCCAGCAGTTTCATCGGGGGCGCTGGGGCCAACGTCCTGACTTTC	CASSFIGGAGANVLTF
TRBV6-5	.	TRBJ1-1	TRBD1	TGTGCCAGCACCCTTTACAGGGGGAACACTGAAGCTTTCTTT	CASTLYRGNTEAFF
TRBV7-9	.	TRBJ1-3	.	TGTGCCAGCACCCCTTCCGGAAACACCATATATTTT	CASTPSGNTIYF
TRBV11-2	.	TRBJ2-5	TRBD2	TGTGCCAGCAGCCGTAGCGGGCAAGAGACCCAGTACTTC	CASSRSGQETQYF
TRBV4-1	once	TRBJ2-3	TRBD2	TGCGCCAGCAGCCAAGCCGGGACTAGCGGGCGCTATACGCAGTATTTT	CASSQAGTSGRYTQYF
TRBV6-1	.	TRBJ2-2	.	TGTGCCACCCCCACGACAGGTAGTCCCACCGGGGAGCTGTTTTTT	CATPTTGSPTGELFF
TRBV9	once	TRBJ2-3	TRBD2	TGTGCCAGCAGCGTAGACGGACTAGCTTCTGATACGCAGTATTTT	CASSVDGLASDTQYF
TRBV15	.	TRBJ1-2	.	TGTGCCACCAGCCCTCATGTGGAAAACTATGGCTACACCTTC	CATSPHVENYGYTF
TRBV20-1	.	TRBJ2-7	.	TGCAGTGCTAGGTACGGGGACGAGCAGTACTTC	CSARYGDEQYF
TRBV9	.	TRBJ1-6	.	TGTGCCAGCAGCGTAGCTCCGGGGACGTCAAATTCACCCCTCCACTTT	CASSVAPGTSNSPLHF
TRBV21-1	once	TRBJ1-4	.	TGTGCCAGCAGCAGCTCTGGGCCTTTTGGCAGTATTAATGAAAAACTGTTTTTT	CASSSSGPFGSINEKLFF
TRBV4-1	few	TRBJ1-4	.	TGCGCCAGCAGCCCCATCAGCAGGGGTGAAAAACTGTTTTTT	CASSPISRGEKLFF